This T cell receptor beta chain stems from a study of blood T cell repertoires in COVID-19. Overall study context: The origin of the acute and convalescent COVID-19 samples was the United States, Italy and Spain. The cDNA or gDNA used as material had been derived from T cells, B-cell-depleted T cells, or PBMCs.

Followed over time, Seattle patients had been enrolled while infection was active. Authors' processing steps: Reference gene primer amplification in the assay estimated nucleated cell counts. TCRdb's table, derived via immunoSEQ multiplex PCR, lists solely in-frame clones and lacks some. V, J and clone size reflect that table, while D and trimming were determined from the DNA. The sample yields about 230,000 clones, 75% to 85% seen once. Germline CDR1 LNHNV, CDR2 YYDKDF (reference sequence). V was clipped by 7 bases and J by 0 bases, with 6 bases between them. CDR3 length equals 13 residues. The sample comprised peripheral blood. The TCR comes from a woman in her twenties or thirties with COVID-19, enrolled during active disease. The V call is TRBV15, the J call TRBJ1-4; D is unclear. The CDR3 is CATTDTTNEKLFF. Written as DNA, the CDR3 is TGTGCCACCACAGATACAACTAATGAAAAACTGTTTTTT.